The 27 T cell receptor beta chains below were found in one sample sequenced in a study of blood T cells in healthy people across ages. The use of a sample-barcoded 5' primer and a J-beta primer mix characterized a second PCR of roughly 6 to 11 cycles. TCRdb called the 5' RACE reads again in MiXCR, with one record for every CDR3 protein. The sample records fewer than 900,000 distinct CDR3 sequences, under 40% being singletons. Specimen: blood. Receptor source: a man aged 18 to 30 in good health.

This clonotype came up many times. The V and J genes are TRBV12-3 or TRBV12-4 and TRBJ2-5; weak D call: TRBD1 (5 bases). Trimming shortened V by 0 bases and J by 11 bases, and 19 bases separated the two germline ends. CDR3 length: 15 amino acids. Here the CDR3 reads CASSLALGQGNEQYF. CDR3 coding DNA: TGTGCCAGCAGTTTAGCGCTAGGGCAGGGCAATGAGCAGTACTTC.

The CDR3 DNA reads TGTGCCAGCAGTTTAGGACTACCGTACTCCTACGAGCAGTACTTC. It translates to CASSLGLPYSYEQYF. The chain recombines TRBV27 with TRBJ2-7; perhaps TRBD2 as D (6 bases). V lost 2 bases and J lost 0, with 11 bases in between. Germline lookup yields CDR1 MNHEY and CDR2 SMNVEV (reference sequence). The CDR3 runs to 15 residues.

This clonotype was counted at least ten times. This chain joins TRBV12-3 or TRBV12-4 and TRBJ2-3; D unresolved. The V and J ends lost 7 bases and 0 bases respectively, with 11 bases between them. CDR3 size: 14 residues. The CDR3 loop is CASMVTASTDTQYF. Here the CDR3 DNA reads TGTGCCAGCATGGTCACAGCCAGCACAGATACGCAGTATTTT.

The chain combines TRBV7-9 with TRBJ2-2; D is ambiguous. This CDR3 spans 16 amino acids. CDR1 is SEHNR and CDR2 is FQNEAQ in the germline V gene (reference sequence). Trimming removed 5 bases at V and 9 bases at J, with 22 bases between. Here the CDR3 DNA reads TGTGCCAGCAGCCCAGGACGTCAGGCGGCAGGTTGGGAGCTGTTTTTT. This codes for CASSPGRQAAGWELFF.

This CDR3 reads CAWAGTGNTIYF. CDR3 DNA sequence: TGTGCCTGGGCAGGGACTGGAAACACCATATATTTT. This chain joins TRBV30 and TRBJ1-3, with TRBD1 as a possible D gene (5 bases). The CDR3 extends over 12 amino acids. Per germline, CDR1 GTSNPN and CDR2 SVGIG (reference sequence). V was trimmed by 5 bases and J by 2 bases, leaving 7 bases between them.

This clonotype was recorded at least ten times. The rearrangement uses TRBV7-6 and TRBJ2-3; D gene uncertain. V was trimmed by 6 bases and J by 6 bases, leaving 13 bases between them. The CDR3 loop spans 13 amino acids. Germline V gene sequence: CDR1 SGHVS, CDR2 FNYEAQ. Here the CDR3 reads CASSSFGQDTQYF. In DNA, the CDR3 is TGTGCCAGCAGTTCCTTCGGGCAGGATACGCAGTATTTT. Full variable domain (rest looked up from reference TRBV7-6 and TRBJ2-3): GAGVSQSPRYKVTKRGQDVALRCDPISGHVSLYWYRQALGQGPEFLTYFNYEAQQDKSGLPNDRFSAERPEGSISTLTIQRTEQRDSAMYRCASSSFGQDTQYFGPGTRLTVL.

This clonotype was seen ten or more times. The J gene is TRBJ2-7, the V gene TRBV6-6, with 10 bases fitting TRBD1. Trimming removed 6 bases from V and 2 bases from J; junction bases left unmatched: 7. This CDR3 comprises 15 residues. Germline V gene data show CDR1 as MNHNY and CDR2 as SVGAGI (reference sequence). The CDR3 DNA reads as TGTGCCAGCAGCCCCGGGACAGGGGACCCCTACGAGCAGTACTTC. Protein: CASSPGTGDPYEQYF.

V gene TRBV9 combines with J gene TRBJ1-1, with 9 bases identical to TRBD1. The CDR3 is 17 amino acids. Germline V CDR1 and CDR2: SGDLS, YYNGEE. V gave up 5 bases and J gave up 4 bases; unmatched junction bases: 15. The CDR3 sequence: CASRPGTGIFSGTEAFF. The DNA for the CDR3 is TGTGCCAGCAGACCCGGGACAGGGATCTTCTCCGGCACTGAAGCTTTCTTT.

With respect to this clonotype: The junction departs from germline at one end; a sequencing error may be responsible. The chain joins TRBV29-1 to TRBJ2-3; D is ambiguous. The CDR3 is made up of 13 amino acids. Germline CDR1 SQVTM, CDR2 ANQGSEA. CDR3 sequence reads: CGVVPGYTDTQYF. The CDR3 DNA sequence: TGCGGCGTCGTGCCCGGATACACAGATACGCAGTATTTT.

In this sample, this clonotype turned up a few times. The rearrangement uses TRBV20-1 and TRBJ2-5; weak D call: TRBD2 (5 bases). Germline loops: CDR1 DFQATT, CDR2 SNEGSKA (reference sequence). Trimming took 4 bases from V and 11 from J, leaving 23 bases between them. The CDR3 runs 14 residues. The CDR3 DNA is TGCAGTGCTATACATAGGTCCCTCCGGGGAGAGCAGTACTTC. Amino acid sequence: CSAIHRSLRGEQYF.

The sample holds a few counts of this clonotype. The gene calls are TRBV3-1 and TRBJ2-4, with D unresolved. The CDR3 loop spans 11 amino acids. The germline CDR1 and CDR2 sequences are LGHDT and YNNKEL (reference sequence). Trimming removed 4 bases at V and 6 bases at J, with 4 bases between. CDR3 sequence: CASSPRNIQYF. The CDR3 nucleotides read TGTGCCAGCAGCCCGCGAAACATTCAGTACTTC.

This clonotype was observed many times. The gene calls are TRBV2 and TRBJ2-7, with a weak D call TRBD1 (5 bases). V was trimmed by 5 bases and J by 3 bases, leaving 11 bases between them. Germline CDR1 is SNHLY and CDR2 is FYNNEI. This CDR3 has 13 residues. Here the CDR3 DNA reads TGTGCCAGCAGTCAGGGTATTCTCTACGAGCAGTACTTC. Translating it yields CASSQGILYEQYF.

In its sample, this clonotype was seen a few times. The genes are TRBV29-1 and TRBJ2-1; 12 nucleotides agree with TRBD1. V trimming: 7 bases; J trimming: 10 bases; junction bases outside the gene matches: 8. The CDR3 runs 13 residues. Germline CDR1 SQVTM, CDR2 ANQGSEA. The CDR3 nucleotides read TGCAGCGGCGGGACAGGGGGCGTATGGGAGCAGTTCTTC. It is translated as CSGGTGGVWEQFF.

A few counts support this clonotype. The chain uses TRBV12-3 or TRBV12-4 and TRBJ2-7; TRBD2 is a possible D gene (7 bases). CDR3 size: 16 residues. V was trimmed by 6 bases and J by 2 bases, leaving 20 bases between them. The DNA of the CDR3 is TGTGCCAGCAGACACCGAGGGGGGAGCGGGACCTACGAGCAGTACTTC. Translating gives CASRHRGGSGTYEQYF.

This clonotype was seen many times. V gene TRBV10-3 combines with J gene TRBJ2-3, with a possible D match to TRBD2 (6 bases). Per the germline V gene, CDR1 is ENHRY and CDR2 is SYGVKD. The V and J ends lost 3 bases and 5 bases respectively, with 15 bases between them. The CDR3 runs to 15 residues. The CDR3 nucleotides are TGTGCCATCAGTGACTTAGCGGTCTCAGGAGATACGCAGTATTTT. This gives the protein CAISDLAVSGDTQYF.

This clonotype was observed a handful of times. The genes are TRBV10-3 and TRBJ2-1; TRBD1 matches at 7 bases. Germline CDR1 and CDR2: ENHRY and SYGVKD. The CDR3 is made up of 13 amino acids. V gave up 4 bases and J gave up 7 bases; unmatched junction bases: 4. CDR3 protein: CAISGQGGNEQFF. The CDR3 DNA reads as TGTGCCATCAGTGGACAGGGTGGGAATGAGCAGTTCTTC.

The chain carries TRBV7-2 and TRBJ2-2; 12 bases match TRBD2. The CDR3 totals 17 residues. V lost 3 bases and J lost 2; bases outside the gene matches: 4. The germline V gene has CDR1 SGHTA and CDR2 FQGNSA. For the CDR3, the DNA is TGTGCCAGCAGCTTTAGGACTAGCGGGGAAAACACCGGGGAGCTGTTTTTT. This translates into CASSFRTSGENTGELFF. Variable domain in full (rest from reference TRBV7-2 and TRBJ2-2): GAGVSQSPSNKVTEKGKDVELRCDPISGHTALYWYRQSLGQGLEFLIYFQGNSAPDKSGLPSDRFSAERTGGSVSTLTIQRTQQEDSAVYLCASSFRTSGENTGELFFGEGSRLTVL.

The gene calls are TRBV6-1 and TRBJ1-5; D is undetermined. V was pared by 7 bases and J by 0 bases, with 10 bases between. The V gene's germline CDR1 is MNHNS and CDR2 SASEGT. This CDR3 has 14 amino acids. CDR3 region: CASTIVISNQPQHF. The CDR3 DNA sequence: TGTGCCAGCACCATAGTTATTAGCAATCAGCCCCAGCATTTT.

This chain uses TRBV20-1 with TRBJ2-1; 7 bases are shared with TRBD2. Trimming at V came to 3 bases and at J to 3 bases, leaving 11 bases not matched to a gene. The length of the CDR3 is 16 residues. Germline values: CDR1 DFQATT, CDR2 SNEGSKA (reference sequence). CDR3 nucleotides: TGCAGTGCTAGTTCCCCCGGGGCGGGGGACTACAATGAGCAGTTCTTC. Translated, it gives CSASSPGAGDYNEQFF.

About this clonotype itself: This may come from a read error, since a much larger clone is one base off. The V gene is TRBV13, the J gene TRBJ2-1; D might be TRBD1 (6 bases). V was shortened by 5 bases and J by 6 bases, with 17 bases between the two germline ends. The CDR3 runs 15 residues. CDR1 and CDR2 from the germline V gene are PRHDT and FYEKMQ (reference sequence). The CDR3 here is CASSTQGYVGNEQFF. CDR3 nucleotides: TGTGCCAGCAGCACACAGGGTTACGTCGGCAATGAGCAGTTCTTC.

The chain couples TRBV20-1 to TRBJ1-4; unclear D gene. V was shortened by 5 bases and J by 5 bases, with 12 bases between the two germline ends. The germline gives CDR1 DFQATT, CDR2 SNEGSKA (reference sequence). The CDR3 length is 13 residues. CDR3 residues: CSAWTPSNEKLFF. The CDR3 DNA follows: TGCAGTGCTTGGACTCCCTCGAATGAAAAACTGTTTTTT.

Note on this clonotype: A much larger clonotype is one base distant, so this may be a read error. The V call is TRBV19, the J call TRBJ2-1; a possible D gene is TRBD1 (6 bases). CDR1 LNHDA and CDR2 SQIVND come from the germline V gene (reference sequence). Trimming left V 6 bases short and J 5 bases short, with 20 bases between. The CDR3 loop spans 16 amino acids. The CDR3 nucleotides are TGTGCCAGTAGCCTTCCCCCCGGGACACCCCACAATGAGCAGTTCTTC. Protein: CASSLPPGTPHNEQFF.

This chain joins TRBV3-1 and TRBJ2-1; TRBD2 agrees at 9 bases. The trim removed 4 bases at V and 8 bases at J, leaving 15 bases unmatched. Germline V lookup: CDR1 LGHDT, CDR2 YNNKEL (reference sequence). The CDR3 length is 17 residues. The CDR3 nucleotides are TGTGCCAGCAGCCTCTCCGTATTATGGCGGGGGGGCGATGAGCAGTTCTTC. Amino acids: CASSLSVLWRGGDEQFF.

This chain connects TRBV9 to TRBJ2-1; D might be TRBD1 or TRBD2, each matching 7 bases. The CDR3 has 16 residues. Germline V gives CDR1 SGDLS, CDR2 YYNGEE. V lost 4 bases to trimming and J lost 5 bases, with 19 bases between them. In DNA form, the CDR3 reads TGTGCCAGCAGCCGATCGGGGGGCAGGGGGAACAATGAGCAGTTCTTC. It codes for CASSRSGGRGNNEQFF.

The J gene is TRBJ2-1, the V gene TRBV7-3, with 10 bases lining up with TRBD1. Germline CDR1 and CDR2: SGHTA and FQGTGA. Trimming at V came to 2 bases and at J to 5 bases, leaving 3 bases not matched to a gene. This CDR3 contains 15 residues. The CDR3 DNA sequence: TGTGCCAGCAGCTTATGGGGACAGGGGAACAATGAGCAGTTCTTC. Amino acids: CASSLWGQGNNEQFF.

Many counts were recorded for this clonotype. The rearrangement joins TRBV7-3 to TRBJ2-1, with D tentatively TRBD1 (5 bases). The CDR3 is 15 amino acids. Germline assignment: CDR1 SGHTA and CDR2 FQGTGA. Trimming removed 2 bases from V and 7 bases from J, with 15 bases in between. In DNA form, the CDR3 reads TGTGCCAGCAGCTTATCCAGGGCAGGGAATAATGAGCAGTTCTTC. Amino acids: CASSLSRAGNNEQFF.

For the CDR3, the DNA is TGTGCCAGCAGTTTTGCCAGGAAAGACTATGGCTACACCTTC. Residues: CASSFARKDYGYTF. The chain links TRBV12-3 or TRBV12-4 to TRBJ1-2; D is unresolved. The CDR3 runs to 14 residues. Trimming removed 3 bases at V and 3 bases at J, with 11 bases between.